This T cell receptor (beta chain) was observed in a study of cytomegalovirus exposure and HLA in healthy donors. Between the trimmed V and J ends, which lost 5 bases and 6 bases, there was a span of 7 bases. Germline CDR1 and CDR2: WNHNN and SYGVQD (reference sequence). The CDR3 contains 11 residues. Profiling relied on immunoSEQ multiplex PCR, and the TCRdb table lists in-frame clones only, not all of them. In the table there are 200,000 to 250,000 clones, over 75% of which are singletons. This clone was found a few times. The donors were part of the validation cohort, which consisted of under 150 subjects and was separate from the first cohort of several hundred subjects.

This chain joins TRBV10-1 and TRBJ1-2; D ambiguous. This sequence originates from a woman aged 18-35 years in good health and CMV-seropositive. The sequenced material came from PBMCs. The CDR3 DNA reads TGCGCCAGCAGTTACGGGAATGGCTACACCTTC. This translates into CASSYGNGYTF.